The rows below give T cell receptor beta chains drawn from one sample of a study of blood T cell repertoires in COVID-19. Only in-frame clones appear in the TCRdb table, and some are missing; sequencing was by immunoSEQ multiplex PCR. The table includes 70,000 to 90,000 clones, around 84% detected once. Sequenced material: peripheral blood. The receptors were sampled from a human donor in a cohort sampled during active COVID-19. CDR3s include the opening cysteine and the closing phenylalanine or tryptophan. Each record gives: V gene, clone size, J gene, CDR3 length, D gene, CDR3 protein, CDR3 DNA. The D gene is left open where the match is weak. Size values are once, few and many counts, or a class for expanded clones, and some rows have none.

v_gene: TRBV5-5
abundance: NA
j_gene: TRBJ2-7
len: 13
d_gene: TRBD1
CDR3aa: CASGWTGAYEQYF
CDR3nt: TGTGCCAGCGGATGGACAGGGGCCTACGAGCAGTACTTC

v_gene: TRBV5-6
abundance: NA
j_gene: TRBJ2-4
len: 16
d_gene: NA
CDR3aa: CASSLNSGGARDIQYF
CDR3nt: TGTGCCAGCAGCTTGAACAGTGGCGGGGCTCGGGACATTCAGTACTTC

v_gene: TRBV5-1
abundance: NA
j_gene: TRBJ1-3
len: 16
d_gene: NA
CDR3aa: CASSLGRGLSGNTIYF
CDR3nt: TGCGCCAGCAGCTTGGGCAGGGGCCTCTCTGGAAACACCATATATTTT

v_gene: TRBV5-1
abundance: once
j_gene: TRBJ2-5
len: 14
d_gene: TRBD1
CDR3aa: CASSPGQGRGTQYF
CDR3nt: TGCGCCAGCAGTCCGGGACAGGGGAGAGGGACCCAGTACTTC

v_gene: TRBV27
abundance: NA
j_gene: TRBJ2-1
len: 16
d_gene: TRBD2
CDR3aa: CASSTKLAAFYNEQFF
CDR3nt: TGTGCCAGCAGTACCAAACTAGCGGCGTTCTACAATGAGCAGTTCTTC

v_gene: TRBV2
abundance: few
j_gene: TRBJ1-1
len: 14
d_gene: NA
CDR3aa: CASSEAGRNTEAFF
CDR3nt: TGTGCCAGCAGTGAGGCAGGGCGGAACACTGAAGCTTTCTTT

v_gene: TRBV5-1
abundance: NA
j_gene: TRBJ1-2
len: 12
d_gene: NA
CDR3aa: CASRGGRQGYTF
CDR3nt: TGCGCCAGCAGGGGAGGGAGGCAGGGCTACACCTTC

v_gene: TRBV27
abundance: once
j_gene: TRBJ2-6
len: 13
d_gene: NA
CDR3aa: CASTGYGANVLTF
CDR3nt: TGTGCCAGCACGGGGTATGGGGCCAACGTCCTGACTTTC

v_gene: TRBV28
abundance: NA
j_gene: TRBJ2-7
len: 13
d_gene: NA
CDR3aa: CASSLPTVYEQYF
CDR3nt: TGTGCCAGCAGTTTGCCCACAGTCTACGAGCAGTACTTC

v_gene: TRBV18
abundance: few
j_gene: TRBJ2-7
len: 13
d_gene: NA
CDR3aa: CASSPPRGHEQYF
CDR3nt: TGTGCCAGCTCACCACCGCGAGGCCACGAGCAGTACTTC

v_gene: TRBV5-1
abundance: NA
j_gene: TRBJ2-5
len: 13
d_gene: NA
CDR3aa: CASSYRGGETQYF
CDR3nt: TGCGCCAGCAGCTACCGAGGAGGGGAGACCCAGTACTTC

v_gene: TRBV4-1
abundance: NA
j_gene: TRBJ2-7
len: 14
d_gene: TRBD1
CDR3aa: CASSPRDRSYEQYF
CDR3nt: TGCGCCAGCAGCCCCCGGGACAGGAGCTACGAGCAGTACTTC

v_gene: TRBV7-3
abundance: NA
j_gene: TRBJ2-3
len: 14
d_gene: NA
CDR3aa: CASRRTGPTDTQYF
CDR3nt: TGTGCCAGCAGGCGAACAGGCCCCACAGATACGCAGTATTTT

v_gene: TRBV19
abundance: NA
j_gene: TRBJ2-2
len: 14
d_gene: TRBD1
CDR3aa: CASRLQGATGELFF
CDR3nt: TGTGCCAGTAGGTTACAGGGGGCCACCGGGGAGCTGTTTTTT

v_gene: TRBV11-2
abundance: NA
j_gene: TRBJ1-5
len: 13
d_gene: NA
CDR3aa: CASSLRGNQPQHF
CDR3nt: TGTGCCAGCAGCTTAAGGGGGAATCAGCCCCAGCATTTT

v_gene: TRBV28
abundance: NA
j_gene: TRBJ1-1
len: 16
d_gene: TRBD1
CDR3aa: CASSMNPGQGNTEAFF
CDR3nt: TGTGCCAGCAGTATGAACCCAGGACAGGGTAACACTGAAGCTTTCTTT

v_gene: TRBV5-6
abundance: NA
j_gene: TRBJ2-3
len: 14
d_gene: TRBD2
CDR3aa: CASTERGVTDTQYF
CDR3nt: TGTGCCAGCACCGAGCGGGGGGTCACAGATACGCAGTATTTT

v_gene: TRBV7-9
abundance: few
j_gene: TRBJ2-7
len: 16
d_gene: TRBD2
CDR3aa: CASSVPSGGYSGEQYF
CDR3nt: TGTGCCAGCAGCGTACCTAGCGGGGGGTACTCGGGCGAGCAGTACTTC

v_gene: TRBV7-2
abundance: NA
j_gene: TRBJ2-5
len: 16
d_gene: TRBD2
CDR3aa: CASSSRGSGVVETQYF
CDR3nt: TGTGCCAGCAGCTCCCGAGGTAGCGGGGTGGTTGAGACCCAGTACTTC

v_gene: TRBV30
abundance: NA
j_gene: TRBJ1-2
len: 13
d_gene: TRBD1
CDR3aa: CACRRDRPLGYTF
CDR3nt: TGTGCCTGCCGCCGGGACAGACCTCTGGGCTACACCTTC

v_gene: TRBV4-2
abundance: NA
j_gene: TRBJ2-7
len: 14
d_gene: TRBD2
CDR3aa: CASSQGGGPYEQYF
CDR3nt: TGTGCCAGCAGCCAAGGGGGGGGTCCCTACGAGCAGTACTTC

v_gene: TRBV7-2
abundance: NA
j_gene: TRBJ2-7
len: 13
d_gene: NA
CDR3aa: CASSFSRVYEQYF
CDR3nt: TGTGCCAGCAGCTTTTCTCGCGTATACGAGCAGTACTTC

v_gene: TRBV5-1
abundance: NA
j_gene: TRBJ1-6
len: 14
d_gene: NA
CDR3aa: CASTRSEVSSPLHF
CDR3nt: TGCGCCAGCACCCGGTCCGAGGTCTCTTCACCCCTCCACTTT

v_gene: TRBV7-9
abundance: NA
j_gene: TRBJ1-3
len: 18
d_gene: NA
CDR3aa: CASSNQIKQGVDGNTIYF
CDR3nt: TGTGCCAGCAGCAATCAGATAAAACAGGGAGTAGACGGAAACACCATATATTTT

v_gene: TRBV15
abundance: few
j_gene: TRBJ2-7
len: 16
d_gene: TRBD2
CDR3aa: CATSKGLAGPQGEQYF
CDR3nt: TGTGCCACCAGCAAGGGACTAGCGGGACCCCAGGGGGAGCAGTACTTC

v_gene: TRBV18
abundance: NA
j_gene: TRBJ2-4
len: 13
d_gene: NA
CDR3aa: CASSSRDIDIQYF
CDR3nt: TGTGCCAGCTCATCCCGGGACATCGACATTCAGTACTTC

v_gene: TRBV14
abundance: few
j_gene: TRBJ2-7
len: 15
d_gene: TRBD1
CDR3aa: CASSPTGVSSYEQYF
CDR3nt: TGTGCCAGCAGCCCGACAGGGGTATCATCCTACGAGCAGTACTTC